The TCR beta chain described here comes from a study of T cells in Graves' hyperthyroidism and ophthalmopathy. RNA transcripts yielded amplified TCR beta CDR3 regions. The HTBI primer set drove a first-round RT-PCR of the TCR CDR3. TCRdb fed the multiplex PCR reads into MiXCR, producing one record per CDR3 protein. Altogether 300,000 to 450,000 distinct CDR3 sequences are present, about 15% being singletons, with the ten largest covering 9.5% to 12%. V lost 5 bases and J 2 bases, leaving 22 bases between the germline ends. Germline loops: CDR1 MDHEN, CDR2 SYDVKM. The length of the CDR3 is 18 residues. Comment on this clonotype: The antigen is not known.

Findings and caveats of the study: Using 13 V-J features, a model discriminated ophthalmopathy from stable hyperthyroidism.

The receptor was derived from a woman aged 60-75 years with Graves' hyperthyroidism. This chain uses TRBV28 with TRBJ2-1; unclear D gene. Sample: blood. For the CDR3, the DNA is TGTGCCAGCAGTCCTCCCGTAAGTGGGCCAACTACCTACAATGAGCAGTTCTTC. Translated, it gives CASSPPVSGPTTYNEQFF.